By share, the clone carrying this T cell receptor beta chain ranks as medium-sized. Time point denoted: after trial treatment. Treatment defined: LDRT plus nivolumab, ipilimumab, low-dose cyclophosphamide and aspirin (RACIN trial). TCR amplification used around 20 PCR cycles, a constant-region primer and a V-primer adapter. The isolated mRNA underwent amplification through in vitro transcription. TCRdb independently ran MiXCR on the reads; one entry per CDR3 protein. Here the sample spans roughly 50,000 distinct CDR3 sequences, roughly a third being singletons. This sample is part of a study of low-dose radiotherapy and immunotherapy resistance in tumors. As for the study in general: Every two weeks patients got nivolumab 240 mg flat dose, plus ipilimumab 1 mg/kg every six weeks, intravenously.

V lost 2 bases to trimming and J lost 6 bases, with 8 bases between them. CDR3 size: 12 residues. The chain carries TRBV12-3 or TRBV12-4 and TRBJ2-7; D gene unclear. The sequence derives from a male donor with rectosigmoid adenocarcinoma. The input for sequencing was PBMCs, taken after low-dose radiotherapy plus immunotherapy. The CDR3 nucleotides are TGTGCCAGCAGTTTACACCTCCTCGAGCAGTACTTC. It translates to CASSLHLLEQYF.